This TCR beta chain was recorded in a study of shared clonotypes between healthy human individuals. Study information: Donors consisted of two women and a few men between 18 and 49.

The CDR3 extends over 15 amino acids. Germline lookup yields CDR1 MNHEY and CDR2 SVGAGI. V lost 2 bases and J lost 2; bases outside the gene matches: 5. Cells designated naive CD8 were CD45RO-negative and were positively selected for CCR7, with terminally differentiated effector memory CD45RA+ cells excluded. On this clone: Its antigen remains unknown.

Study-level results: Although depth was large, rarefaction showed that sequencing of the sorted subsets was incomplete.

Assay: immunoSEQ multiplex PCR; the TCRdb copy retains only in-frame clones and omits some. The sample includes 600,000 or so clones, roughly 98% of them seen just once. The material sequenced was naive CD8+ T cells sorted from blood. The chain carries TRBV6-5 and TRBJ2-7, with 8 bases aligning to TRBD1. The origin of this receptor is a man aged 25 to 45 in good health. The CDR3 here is CASSYGQGTTYEQYF. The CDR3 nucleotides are TGTGCCAGCAGTTACGGACAGGGAACCACCTACGAGCAGTACTTC.